This T cell receptor beta chain is from a study of shared clonotypes between healthy human individuals. Genomic DNA per cell subset filled all wells of several immunoSEQ plates. TCRdb keeps only in-frame clones here, not all; method: immunoSEQ multiplex PCR. The data contain approximately 2,000,000 clones, approximately 90% of them singletons. For this clone: The antigen remains unidentified.

Every contributor of samples was a Caucasian grown-up residing in Nashville, Tennessee. Overall study results and limits: Clonotype sharing across donors was expected to vary with sequencing depth. Sorted-subset sequencing was shown by rarefaction to be incomplete despite large depth.

Germline V lookup: CDR1 SGHTA, CDR2 FQGNSA. The CDR3 covers 18 residues. J lost 2 bases, V lost 3 bases, and 10 bases had no gene match. This receptor was obtained from a young man in good health. Some clones in this sample may be carry-over from other donors' samples. Material: naive CD4+ T cells from PBMCs. Subset noted: CD45RA+ positively selected. The chain recombines TRBV7-2 with TRBJ2-1; 10 bases line up with TRBD2. The CDR3 sequence: CASSFVLAGESPYNEQFF. DNA for the CDR3: TGTGCCAGCAGCTTCGTCCTAGCGGGAGAAAGTCCCTACAATGAGCAGTTCTTC.